This T cell receptor beta chain was obtained from a study of T cells in women clearing cervical HPV infection. Looking at the study overall: Controls gave blood once infection was undetectable; cases at lesion identification. Only a few women had HLA typing results available.

Generated by immunoSEQ multiplex PCR, the TCRdb table keeps only in-frame clones and is missing some. This sample's table has tens of thousands of clones. A remark on this clone: Sequencing ends 3 residues short of the CDR3 end; the germline J gene provides the rest.

Each participant carried one incident cervical HPV16 infection only. Cervical HPV DNA detected by MY09/MY11 PCR, typed by dot-blot. V lost 4 bases to trimming and J lost 10 bases; unmatched junction nucleotides: 10. The CDR3 sequence is 14 residues long. The germline V gene has CDR1 SGHRS and CDR2 YFSETQ. The clonotype originates from a woman aged 18-70 years with a cervical HPV16 infection that either progressed to CIN3+ or cleared (not recorded which). The chain has TRBV5-1 and TRBJ1-4; 7 bases are a match to TRBD1. Sequencing was performed on blood buffy coat. The CDR3 bases that were read are TGCGCCAGCAGCCCTGGACAGGAGAGGGGAAAA. Its translation: CASSPGQERGK. From start to end, the CDR3 is CASSPGQERGKLFF.